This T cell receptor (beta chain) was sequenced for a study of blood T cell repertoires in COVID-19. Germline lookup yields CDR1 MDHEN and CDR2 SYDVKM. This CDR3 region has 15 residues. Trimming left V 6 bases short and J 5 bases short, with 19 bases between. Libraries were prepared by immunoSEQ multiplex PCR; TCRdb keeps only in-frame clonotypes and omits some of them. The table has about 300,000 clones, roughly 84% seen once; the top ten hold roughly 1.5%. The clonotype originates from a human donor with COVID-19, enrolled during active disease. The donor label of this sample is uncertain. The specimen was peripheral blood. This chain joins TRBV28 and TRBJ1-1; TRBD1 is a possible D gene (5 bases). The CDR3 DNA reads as TGTGCCAGCAGGGCGGGGGACTCTCTTGGGACTGAAGCTTTCTTT. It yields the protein CASRAGDSLGTEAFF.